The sequence of this TCR beta chain was determined in a study of blood T cell repertoires in COVID-19. TCRdb's copy holds only in-frame clones and misses some; the assay was immunoSEQ multiplex PCR. This table holds about 50,000 clones, roughly nine tenths found once. Sample: peripheral blood. The receptor's source is a human donor in a cohort sampled during active COVID-19.

The CDR3 region has the DNA TGTGCCAGTAGCCTGAAGGGGGGGACTGAAGCTTTCTTT. Translation: CASSLKGGTEAFF. The rearrangement joins TRBV19 to TRBJ1-1; maybe TRBD1 (6 bases). The ends were cut back, 6 bases at V and 5 bases at J, with 13 bases in the middle. CDR1 and CDR2 (germline): LNHDA, SQIVND (reference sequence). The CDR3 sequence is 13 residues long. The variable domain in full, with the rest retrieved from reference TRBV19 and TRBJ1-1, is DGGITQSPKYLFRKEGQNVTLSCEQNLNHDAMYWYRQDPGQGLRLIYYSQIVNDFQKGDIAEGYSVSREKKESFPLTVTSAQKNPTAFYLCASSLKGGTEAFFGQGTRLTVV.